This entry lists 23 T cell receptor beta chains sequenced from one sample in a study of blood T cell repertoires in COVID-19. Sequencing was performed with immunoSEQ multiplex PCR; in TCRdb, only in-frame clones are kept and a portion is missing. The data show more than 200,000 clones, over 75% seen once. The specimen was peripheral blood. The origin of the receptors is a human donor in a cohort sampled during active COVID-19.

The genes are TRBV6-5 and TRBJ1-3; a possible D gene is TRBD1 (6 bases). From germline, CDR1 is MNHEY and CDR2 SVGAGI. V gave up 7 bases and J gave up 4 bases, with 17 bases separating them. The CDR3 is 15 residues long. The CDR3 loop is CASMERAGVGNTIYF. The CDR3 DNA follows: TGTGCCAGCATGGAACGGGCAGGGGTCGGAAACACCATATATTTT.

Written as DNA, the CDR3 is TGTGCCAGCACTCGAGGGTACAGTTATGGCTACACCTTC. Residues: CASTRGYSYGYTF. The V and J genes are TRBV27 and TRBJ1-2; D not certain. The germline CDR1 and CDR2 sequences are MNHEY and SMNVEV (reference sequence). The CDR3 contains 13 residues. Trimming took 7 bases from V and 5 from J, leaving 14 bases between them.

The rearrangement joins TRBV4-1 to TRBJ2-7; TRBD1 agrees at 9 bases. The germline CDR1 and CDR2 sequences are MGHRA and YSYEKL. The CDR3 sequence is 16 residues long. V shed 4 bases, J shed 3 bases, and the junction held 10 bases outside the gene matches. CDR3 sequence (DNA): TGCGCCAGCAGCCTCCTACCGGGACAGGGTGTCTACGAGCAGTACTTC. Residues: CASSLLPGQGVYEQYF.

The V call is TRBV27, the J call TRBJ1-4; D gene ambiguous. Trimming stripped 5 bases from V and 3 bases from J, with 16 bases between. CDR3 length: 16 amino acids. Germline lookup yields CDR1 MNHEY and CDR2 SMNVEV (reference sequence). The CDR3 nucleotides are TGTGCCAGCAGTCCCTCCGGGGTCGTGGCTAATGAAAAACTGTTTTTT. The encoded protein is CASSPSGVVANEKLFF. Filled out from reference TRBV27 and TRBJ1-4, the complete variable domain reads EAQVTQNPRYLITVTGKKLTVTCSQNMNHEYMSWYRQDPGLGLRQIYYSMNVEVTDKGDVPEGYKVSRKEKRNFPLILESPSPNQTSLYFCASSPSGVVANEKLFFGSGTQLSVL.

The chain links TRBV28 to TRBJ1-1; the D gene is possibly TRBD1 (6 bases). Trimming took off 1 base at V and 3 bases at J, with 9 bases between the two ends. Germline-derived CDR1 and CDR2 are MDHEN and SYDVKM. This CDR3 has 14 residues. In nucleotides, the CDR3 is TGTGCCAGCAGTTTATTGGCAGGGGACACTGAAGCTTTCTTT. Protein: CASSLLAGDTEAFF.

The chain joins TRBV3-1 (or the pseudogene TRBV3-2) to TRBJ1-1, with D possibly being TRBD1 (5 bases). CDR3 length: 12 amino acids. Germline V CDR1 and CDR2: LGHDT, YNNKEL (reference sequence). The V end lost 1 base, the J end lost 7 bases, and 7 bases lay between the germline ends. The CDR3 loop is CASSQGGVEAFF. The CDR3, as DNA: TGTGCCAGCAGCCAAGGGGGCGTTGAAGCTTTCTTT.

This clone was counted a few times. This sequence joins TRBV10-3 and TRBJ1-2, with 9 bases fitting TRBD1. CDR1 is ENHRY, CDR2 SYGVKD, per germline. The CDR3 loop spans 13 amino acids. With V trimmed by 6 bases and J by 7 bases, 6 bases remained unmatched. In DNA, the CDR3 is TGTGCCATCAGGGGGGACAGGGCTGCTGGCTACACCTTC. Translated, it gives CAIRGDRAAGYTF.

The genes are TRBV6-5 and TRBJ2-1; 7 nucleotides match TRBD2. J gave up 10 bases and V 11 bases, and 17 bases lay outside the gene matches. Germline-derived CDR1 and CDR2 are MNHEY and SVGAGI. The CDR3 covers 14 residues. CDR3 in amino acids: CAGEGRGPGNEQFF. DNA for the CDR3: TGTGCCGGGGAGGGGCGTGGGCCGGGTAACGAGCAGTTCTTC.

The V call is TRBV4-3, the J call TRBJ2-7; 9 bases agree with TRBD1. The CDR3 totals 16 residues. The germline gives CDR1 LGHNA, CDR2 YSLEER. With V trimmed by 5 bases and J by 5 bases, 13 bases remained unmatched. The CDR3 region is CASSSLHETGGNEQYF. CDR3 coding DNA: TGCGCCAGCAGCTCCCTCCACGAGACAGGGGGGAACGAGCAGTACTTC.

The V gene is TRBV7-9, the J gene TRBJ1-1; TRBD1 agrees at 7 bases. The J segment lost 1 base and the V segment lost 5 bases, leaving 7 bases of the junction unmatched. Per the germline V gene, CDR1 is SEHNR and CDR2 is FQNEAQ (reference sequence). The length of the CDR3 is 15 residues. The CDR3 DNA reads TGTGCCAGCAGCCGAAGGGGACAGCCGAACACTGAAGCTTTCTTT. Translating gives CASSRRGQPNTEAFF.

Comment on this clone: One end of the junction is discordant with germline, which a read error may explain. The V gene is TRBV18, the J gene TRBJ1-6, with a weak D call TRBD1 (6 bases). CDR1 and CDR2 from the germline V gene are KGHSH and LQKENI. The CDR3 is 16 residues long. CDR3 sequence (DNA): TGTGCCAGCTCATCACCGGCACAGGGACAAAATTCACCCCTCCACTTT. It yields the protein CASSSPAQGQNSPLHF.

The CDR3 loop is CASSQDVSDEPSYEQYF. The CDR3 nucleotides read TGCGCCAGCAGCCAAGATGTTAGCGACGAGCCCTCCTACGAGCAGTACTTC. This chain connects TRBV4-3 to TRBJ2-7, with D tentatively TRBD2 (5 bases). The CDR3 has 17 residues. CDR1 LGHNA and CDR2 YSLEER come from the germline V gene. Trimming took 0 bases from V and 0 from J, leaving 15 bases between them.

CDR3 region: CASSPRRAVGTEAFF. CDR3 DNA: TGTGCCAGCTCACCCCGGAGGGCAGTCGGCACTGAAGCTTTCTTT. The chain uses TRBV18 and TRBJ1-1; no definite D call. There are 15 residues in the CDR3. The germline V gene has CDR1 KGHSH and CDR2 LQKENI. V lost 3 bases, J lost 4 bases, and 15 bases lay in between.

The V and J genes are TRBV4-1 and TRBJ1-5; D ambiguous. Trimming stripped 5 bases from V and 0 bases from J, with 8 bases between. This CDR3 comprises 14 residues. Germline V gives CDR1 MGHRA, CDR2 YSYEKL. The DNA for the CDR3 is TGCGCCAGCAGCGCCCCAGATAGCAATCAGCCCCAGCATTTT. This translates into CASSAPDSNQPQHF.

The V call is TRBV30, the J call TRBJ2-7; D not certain. V was clipped by 0 bases and J by 4 bases, with 4 bases between them. The germline gives CDR1 GTSNPN, CDR2 SVGIG (reference sequence). The CDR3 is 11 residues long. CDR3 in DNA: TGTGCCTGGAGTGTACAATACGAGCAGTACTTC. It specifies CAWSVQYEQYF.

V usage is TRBV28 and J usage is TRBJ1-2, with D perhaps TRBD1 (5 bases). Trimming left V 8 bases short and J 6 bases short, with 7 bases between. This CDR3 is built from 10 residues. Germline V gene sequence: CDR1 MDHEN, CDR2 SYDVKM. The CDR3 loop is CASGAHGYTF. As DNA, the CDR3 is TGTGCCAGCGGGGCCCATGGCTACACCTTC.

The chain uses TRBV4-2 and TRBJ2-3; TRBD2 agrees at 9 bases. This CDR3 is 15 amino acids long. V trimming: 4 bases; J trimming: 2 bases; junction bases outside the gene matches: 4. CDR1 is LGHNA, CDR2 YNFKEQ, per germline. The CDR3 protein is CASSRTSDHTDTQYF. The CDR3 DNA is TGTGCCAGCAGCCGGACTAGCGACCACACAGATACGCAGTATTTT.

This chain joins TRBV3-1 (or the pseudogene TRBV3-2) and TRBJ1-1; TRBD1 might be the D (6 bases). The germline gives CDR1 LGHDT, CDR2 YNNKEL (reference sequence). This CDR3 is built from 16 residues. V was cut by 0 bases and J by 4 bases, with 15 bases left in between. The CDR3 loop is CASSQDHRALVTEAFF. The CDR3 DNA reads as TGTGCCAGCAGCCAAGATCACAGGGCCCTGGTCACTGAAGCTTTCTTT.

This chain links TRBV19 with TRBJ1-3, with D hard to call. CDR1 LNHDA and CDR2 SQIVND come from the germline V gene (reference sequence). V gave up 4 bases and J gave up 0 bases, with 16 bases separating them. The CDR3 runs to 17 residues. CDR3 nucleotides: TGTGCCAGTAGTAGCCTAAGTTCCCTGAACTCTGGAAACACCATATATTTT. As protein: CASSSLSSLNSGNTIYF.

The rearrangement uses TRBV11-3 and TRBJ2-3; 7 bases are a match to TRBD1. The CDR3 covers 14 residues. Germline CDR1 reads SGHNT; CDR2 reads YENEEA. Unmatched junction bases numbered 3, after V lost 3 bases and J lost 3 bases. DNA of the CDR3: TGTGCCAGCAGCTTCAGACAGGGTACAGATACGCAGTATTTT. Residues: CASSFRQGTDTQYF.

The CDR3 nucleotides read TGCGCCAGCAGCTTGGAATCCTTCCCGGGTAGGGCTTTCTTT. Translating gives CASSLESFPGRAFF. This rearrangement joins TRBV5-1 to TRBJ1-1; D is ambiguous. CDR3 length: 14 amino acids. Germline V gene lookup returns CDR1 SGHRS and CDR2 YFSETQ. V lost 0 bases, J lost 11 bases, and 17 bases lay in between.

The chain has TRBV11-2 and TRBJ2-7, with 7 bases identical to TRBD1. V lost 2 bases to trimming and J lost 2 bases; unmatched junction nucleotides: 3. This CDR3 comprises 14 residues. Per the germline V gene, CDR1 is SGHAT and CDR2 is FQNNGV. The CDR3 protein is CASSLWDSTYEQYF. The CDR3 nucleotides are TGTGCCAGCAGCTTATGGGACAGCACCTACGAGCAGTACTTC.

This chain uses TRBV5-6 with TRBJ1-1; a possible D gene is TRBD1 (6 bases). From germline, CDR1 is SGHDT and CDR2 YYEEEE. The CDR3 is 17 amino acids. V lost 0 bases, J lost 4 bases, and 19 bases lay in between. CDR3 loop: CASSLGQGFSRGTEAFF. In DNA, the CDR3 is TGTGCCAGCAGCTTGGGGCAGGGGTTCTCTAGGGGCACTGAAGCTTTCTTT. The full variable domain, rest sourced from reference TRBV5-6 and TRBJ1-1, is DAGVTQSPTHLIKTRGQQVTLRCSPKSGHDTVSWYQQALGQGPQFIFQYYEEEERQRGNFPDRFSGHQFPNYSSELNVNALLLGDSALYLCASSLGQGFSRGTEAFFGQGTRLTVV.